The T cell receptor (beta chain) under discussion was sequenced for a study of metastatic and nonmetastatic thyroid tumors. Study information: For malignant and benign thyroid patients, tumor or nodule tissue and blood were the sources whose repertoires were compared. Study-wide results and limits: Malignant thyroid tumors reportedly had TCR beta diversity that was significantly higher than in benign nodules, in blood and tumor.

Patients were all untreated before their thyroid surgery. This clone was observed a few times. Its antigen remains unknown. As processed by the authors: A papillary thyroid cancer distant-metastasis classifier was built from CDR3 differences across clinicopathological groups. TCRdb re-clonotyped the PCR reads through MiXCR. The V and J calls were determined by TCRdb, not by the authors. The sample shows about 38,000 clones, more than 25% of them seen only once. CDR1 and CDR2 from the germline V gene are SGHAT and FQNNGV. V lost 2 bases to trimming and J lost 5 bases, with 4 bases between them. This CDR3 is built from 13 residues.

The rearrangement links TRBV11-2 to TRBJ1-6, with unresolved D. This receptor was taken from a male donor with papillary thyroid cancer or a benign thyroid nodule (not recorded which). Some clones in this sample may be carry-over from other donors' samples. The material sequenced was blood. CDR3 in amino acids: CASSLTHNSPLHF. CDR3 sequence (DNA): TGTGCCAGCAGCTTAACCCATAATTCACCCCTCCACTTT.